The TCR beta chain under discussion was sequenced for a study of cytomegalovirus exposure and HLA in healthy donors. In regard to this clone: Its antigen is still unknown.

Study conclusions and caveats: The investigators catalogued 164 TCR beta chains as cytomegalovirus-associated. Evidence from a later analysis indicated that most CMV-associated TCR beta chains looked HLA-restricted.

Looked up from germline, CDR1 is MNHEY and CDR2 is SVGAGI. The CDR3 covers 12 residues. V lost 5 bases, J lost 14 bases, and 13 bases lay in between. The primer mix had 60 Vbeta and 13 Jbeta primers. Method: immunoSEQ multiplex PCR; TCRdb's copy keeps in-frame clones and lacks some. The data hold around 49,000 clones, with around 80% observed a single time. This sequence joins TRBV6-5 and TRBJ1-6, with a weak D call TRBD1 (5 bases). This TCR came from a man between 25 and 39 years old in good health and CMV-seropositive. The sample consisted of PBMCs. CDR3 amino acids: CASSGGAETLHF. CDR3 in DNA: TGTGCCAGCAGTGGAGGGGCGGAAACCCTCCACTTT.